The subject of this entry is one T cell receptor (beta chain). Its specificity is not known. Germline V CDR1 and CDR2: MNHEY, SVGAGI. The CDR3 extends over 15 amino acids. V lost 4 bases and J lost 6; bases outside the gene matches: 11. This specimen belongs to a study of T cell repertoires and HLA-DP antigens. Sequenced by immunoSEQ multiplex PCR; TCRdb stores in-frame clones only, minus some. This sample has approximately 73,000 clones, with around 80% found just once. Regarding the study as a whole: Previously undetected clones averaged about 37% and 47% against the two alleles respectively.

V usage is TRBV6-5 and J usage is TRBJ1-1, with 7 nucleotides matching TRBD1. The sequencing input was CD4+ T cells from PBMCs. This TCR was sampled from a man in his sixties in good health and CMV-seronegative. CDR3 nucleotide sequence: TGTGCCAGCAGTTCCCCGACAGGGCTGAGGGCTGAAGCTTTCTTT. Its protein product is CASSSPTGLRAEAFF.